The source of this TCR beta chain is a study of blood T cell repertoires in COVID-19. In the study overall: Collection of acute and convalescent COVID-19 samples took place in the United States, Italy and Spain. T cells, B-cell-depleted T cells, or PBMCs provided the cDNA or gDNA that served as material.

Clones were sequenced by immunoSEQ multiplex PCR, and TCRdb holds only the in-frame ones, with some missing. The sample consists of just under 350,000 clones, around nine tenths of them appearing once. Losses at the gene ends were 2 bases for V and 5 bases for J; bases not matched to a gene: 5. There are 16 residues in the CDR3. The germline gives CDR1 SEHNR, CDR2 FQNEAQ (reference sequence). The sequencing sample was made of peripheral blood. V is TRBV7-9 and J is TRBJ2-1, with 11 bases matching TRBD2. This TCR was recovered from a woman aged 18-35 years who had recovered from COVID-19. DNA of the CDR3: TGTGCCAGCAGCTTAACACTAGCGGGGGTTGACAATGAGCAGTTCTTC. Encoded protein: CASSLTLAGVDNEQFF.